Listed below are T cell receptor beta chains from one sample, sequenced in a study of blood T cell repertoires in COVID-19. Some clones are missing from TCRdb's copy, which holds only in-frame ones; the method was immunoSEQ multiplex PCR. The data contain fewer than 300,000 clones, about 89% of them singletons. Sequences were obtained from peripheral blood. The receptors shown here come from a man aged 25-40 years with acute or convalescent COVID-19. Each CDR3 is given with its conserved first and last residue. The D gene is left open where the match is weak. Size is stated for part of the rows, as once, few or many counts, or as a class when the clone is expanded.

d_gene: NA
abundance: NA
j_gene: TRBJ2-2
len: 15
v_gene: TRBV25-1
CDR3aa: CASSEIQGGGGELFF
CDR3nt: TGTGCCAGCAGTGAGATACAGGGAGGGGGCGGGGAGCTGTTTTTT

d_gene: NA
abundance: once
j_gene: TRBJ1-1
len: 14
v_gene: TRBV4-2
CDR3aa: CASSQGGMNTEAFF
CDR3nt: TGTGCCAGCAGTCAGGGTGGTATGAACACTGAAGCTTTCTTT

d_gene: TRBD1
abundance: once
j_gene: TRBJ1-2
len: 14
v_gene: TRBV25-1
CDR3aa: CASSETGVRYGYTF
CDR3nt: TGTGCCAGCAGTGAGACAGGGGTTCGGTATGGCTACACCTTC

d_gene: NA
abundance: NA
j_gene: TRBJ1-4
len: 14
v_gene: TRBV10-3
CDR3aa: CAIAKQGTNEKLFF
CDR3nt: TGTGCCATCGCAAAACAGGGTACTAATGAAAAACTGTTTTTT

d_gene: NA
abundance: once
j_gene: TRBJ1-2
len: 17
v_gene: TRBV14
CDR3aa: CASSQDREGRGDGGYTF
CDR3nt: TGTGCCAGCAGCCAAGATAGAGAAGGTCGGGGTGATGGTGGCTACACCTTC

d_gene: NA
abundance: once
j_gene: TRBJ2-7
len: 13
v_gene: TRBV12-3/TRBV12-4
CDR3aa: CASSSRGSYEQYF
CDR3nt: TGTGCCAGCAGCTCCCGGGGTTCCTACGAGCAGTACTTC

d_gene: TRBD2
abundance: NA
j_gene: TRBJ2-7
len: 16
v_gene: TRBV11-2
CDR3aa: CASSLGRLAGEGEQYF
CDR3nt: TGTGCCAGCAGCTTAGGACGACTAGCGGGGGAGGGCGAGCAGTACTTC

d_gene: NA
abundance: NA
j_gene: TRBJ1-2
len: 13
v_gene: TRBV6-5
CDR3aa: CASRPTGRQGYTF
CDR3nt: TGTGCCAGCAGACCCACAGGAAGGCAGGGCTACACCTTC

d_gene: NA
abundance: NA
j_gene: TRBJ1-5
len: 15
v_gene: TRBV6-6
CDR3aa: CASRNGLYNNQPQHF
CDR3nt: TGTGCCAGCAGAAACGGACTGTATAACAATCAGCCCCAGCATTTT

d_gene: TRBD1
abundance: NA
j_gene: TRBJ2-3
len: 17
v_gene: TRBV4-1
CDR3aa: CASSEDPQGAIRDTQYF
CDR3nt: TGCGCCAGCAGCGAAGACCCACAGGGGGCGATTAGGGATACGCAGTATTTT

d_gene: TRBD2
abundance: NA
j_gene: TRBJ2-1
len: 17
v_gene: TRBV11-2
CDR3aa: CASEQIGRTSAKGEQFF
CDR3nt: TGTGCCAGCGAGCAGATCGGTCGGACTAGCGCTAAGGGCGAGCAGTTCTTC

d_gene: TRBD2
abundance: NA
j_gene: TRBJ2-5
len: 13
v_gene: TRBV28
CDR3aa: CASRGGFQETQYF
CDR3nt: TGTGCCAGCAGGGGGGGGTTCCAAGAGACCCAGTACTTC

d_gene: NA
abundance: NA
j_gene: TRBJ1-2
len: 16
v_gene: TRBV5-1
CDR3aa: CASSRGRGGLMDGYTF
CDR3nt: TGCGCCAGCAGCCGCGGGCGGGGAGGCCTGATGGATGGCTACACCTTC

d_gene: TRBD1
abundance: NA
j_gene: TRBJ1-2
len: 15
v_gene: TRBV7-2
CDR3aa: CASSPPGQANYGYTF
CDR3nt: TGTGCCAGCAGCCCTCCGGGACAGGCGAACTATGGCTACACCTTC

d_gene: TRBD2
abundance: NA
j_gene: TRBJ2-7
len: 16
v_gene: TRBV4-1
CDR3aa: CASSHFSGRDWGEQYF
CDR3nt: TGCGCCAGCAGCCATTTTAGCGGGAGAGACTGGGGCGAGCAGTACTTC